This TCR beta chain was sequenced for a study of blood T cell repertoires in COVID-19. Study-wide background: PBMCs, B-cell-depleted T cells, or T cells provided the cDNA or gDNA that made up the material.

Assignment of participants to cohorts was predicated upon participant-reported clinical history. Trimming pared 6 bases from V and 8 bases from J, leaving 13 bases between. Germline assignment: CDR1 SQVTM and CDR2 ANQGSEA. The CDR3 length is 11 residues. Measured with immunoSEQ multiplex PCR; TCRdb has only the in-frame clones, and not every one. Among approximately 350,000 clones, 80% to 90% were seen once, and the ten largest hold 1%. Sequencing was carried out using PBMCs or T cells enriched from blood (not recorded which). The chain has TRBV29-1 and TRBJ1-1; D is possibly TRBD1 (5 bases). The sequence was obtained from a man younger than 30 who had recovered from COVID-19. CDR3 sequence (DNA): TGCAGCGTGTGGCCCCCAGGGGAAGCTTTCTTT. It yields the protein CSVWPPGEAFF.